This TCR beta chain came from a study of T cell clusters in autoimmune cytopenias. TRB was amplified from roughly 0.25 ug of peripheral blood genomic DNA per sample. Multiplex touch-down PCR amplified TRB using TRB-A and TRB-B pools in one tube. TCRdb reanalyzed the multiplex PCR reads, giving one entry per CDR3 protein sequence and no DNA. The listing records approximately 7,000 distinct CDR3 sequences. Remarks on this clonotype: Its antigen remains unknown.

The CDR3 runs to 14 residues. Germline-derived CDR1 and CDR2 are SGHAT and FQNNGV. Study results and caveats: Healthy donors had approximately 3.1-fold more exclusive TRB clusters than active autoimmune hepatitis patients. TRB repertoire shifts in secondary cytopenia and chronic lymphocytic leukemia mostly reflected lymphoma, not autoimmunity.

The sample also formed part of further work on T cell repertoires in aging, cancer and after chemotherapy. That work states: Over several months to years, re-sampled healthy donor repertoires clearly shared clones. Healthy donors lost TCR diversity with age mainly through richness, cancer patients through richness and evenness.

The chain carries TRBV11-2 and TRBJ2-3. The clonotype originates from a human donor in good health. Sequenced: peripheral blood. The CDR3 region is CASSLLGGTDTQYF.